These 10 T cell receptor beta chains originate from one sample sequenced in a study of blood T cell repertoires in COVID-19. Here immunoSEQ multiplex PCR was the method, and the copy in TCRdb shows in-frame clones only, minus some. Among 190,000 or so clones, 90% were seen once, and the ten largest hold less than 1.5%. The sequenced sample was PBMCs or T cells enriched from blood (not recorded which). Receptors originate from a man aged 25 to 45 who had recovered from COVID-19.

The V call is TRBV5-1, the J call TRBJ2-3, with 7 bases matching TRBD2. The CDR3 runs to 14 residues. Germline-derived CDR1 and CDR2 are SGHRS and YFSETQ. Trimming took 0 bases from V and 5 from J; bases not matched to a gene: 3. CDR3 amino acids: CASSLGVAGDTQYF. CDR3 bases: TGCGCCAGCAGCTTGGGGGTAGCGGGAGATACGCAGTATTTT.

This clone was picked up one time. This sequence joins TRBV7-9 and TRBJ1-2, with 10 bases aligning to TRBD1. Germline CDR1 reads SEHNR; CDR2 reads FQNEAQ (reference sequence). This CDR3 contains 15 residues. The J segment lost 7 bases and the V segment lost 4 bases, leaving 9 bases of the junction unmatched. CDR3 protein: CASSSGQGENAGYTF. The CDR3 nucleotides read TGTGCCAGCAGCTCAGGACAGGGGGAGAACGCTGGCTACACCTTC.

The J gene is TRBJ2-5, the V gene TRBV4-1; the D gene is possibly TRBD1 (5 bases). CDR1 is MGHRA and CDR2 is YSYEKL in the germline V gene. This CDR3 has 15 amino acids. V shed 2 bases and J shed 4 bases, with 14 bases lying between them. Here the CDR3 DNA reads TGCGCCAGCAGCCAACCGTTACAGGTAAGAGAGACCCAGTACTTC. Protein: CASSQPLQVRETQYF.

This sequence joins TRBV7-2 and TRBJ1-2, with TRBD1 matching over 8 bases. Per germline, CDR1 SGHTA and CDR2 FQGNSA. J lost 3 bases, V lost 2 bases, and 2 bases had no gene match. The CDR3 extends over 14 amino acids. The CDR3 DNA sequence: TGTGCCAGCAGCTTACAGGGGGCTTACTATGGCTACACCTTC. Translation gives CASSLQGAYYGYTF.

The rearrangement links TRBV29-1 to TRBJ2-7; TRBD1 aligns across 8 bases. Germline V lookup: CDR1 SQVTM, CDR2 ANQGSEA. The junction had 16 bases not matched to a gene; V was cut back by 6 bases and J by 3 bases. The CDR3 length is 16 residues. The CDR3 DNA reads as TGCAGCGTGAGGCCTAACTTACAGGGGGTACGCTACGAGCAGTACTTC. Translated: CSVRPNLQGVRYEQYF.

J is TRBJ2-1 and V is TRBV4-1; TRBD1 aligns across 11 bases. The germline V gene encodes CDR1 MGHRA and CDR2 YSYEKL. Losses at the gene ends were 5 bases for V and 8 bases for J; bases not matched to a gene: 8. This CDR3 region has 15 residues. The CDR3 bases are TGCGCCAGCAGCACAACCGGGACAGGGGGTCATGAGCAGTTCTTC. It is translated as CASSTTGTGGHEQFF.

This chain uses TRBV5-1 with TRBJ2-6, with D perhaps TRBD1 (5 bases). The CDR3 sequence is 15 residues long. Germline V lookup: CDR1 SGHRS, CDR2 YFSETQ. V was shortened by 1 base and J by 5 bases, with 10 bases between the two germline ends. CDR3 coding DNA: TGCGCCAGCAGCTTGACACAGGTCCGGGCCAACGTCCTGACTTTC. Translation gives CASSLTQVRANVLTF.

This rearrangement joins TRBV9 to TRBJ2-3, with D perhaps TRBD2 (5 bases). The CDR3 has 15 residues. The germline CDR1 and CDR2 sequences are SGDLS and YYNGEE. Deletions cut 0 bases from V and 1 base from J, with 9 bases between. DNA of the CDR3: TGTGCCAGCAGCGTAGCCGGGGAAGGCACAGATACGCAGTATTTT. Amino acids: CASSVAGEGTDTQYF.

This sequence joins TRBV5-1 and TRBJ1-1; D remains ambiguous. Deletions cut 0 bases from V and 7 bases from J, with 10 bases between. Germline V gene sequence: CDR1 SGHRS, CDR2 YFSETQ. The CDR3 has 13 residues. The CDR3 DNA reads TGCGCCAGCAGCTTGGTTTTCAGGAATGAAGCTTTCTTT. It encodes CASSLVFRNEAFF.

The chain couples TRBV30 to TRBJ1-2, with D possibly TRBD1 on 6 matching bases. This CDR3 is 13 amino acids long. V was trimmed by 1 base and J by 4 bases, leaving 10 bases between them. Per the germline V gene, CDR1 is GTSNPN and CDR2 is SVGIG (reference sequence). Here the CDR3 DNA reads TGTGCCTGGAGTGGAGGGGGAAGCTATGGCTACACCTTC. This translates into CAWSGGGSYGYTF.